These 26 T cell receptor beta chains were sequenced from one sample in a study of T cell responses to AZD1222 COVID-19 vaccine. Generated by immunoSEQ multiplex PCR, the TCRdb table keeps only in-frame clones and is missing some. This sample has 30,000 to 35,000 clones, with approximately 80% found just once. This specimen was peripheral blood, taken 28 days after the second AZD1222 dose. The receptors stem from an adult who received the AZD1222 COVID-19 vaccine.

In this sample, this clone turned up a few times. This chain connects TRBV18 to TRBJ1-6, with D possibly being TRBD1 (6 bases). Trimming cost V 1 base and J 9 bases, with 13 bases left between them. The CDR3 runs 15 residues. Germline loops: CDR1 KGHSH, CDR2 LQKENI. The CDR3 sequence is CASSPQGGRASPLHF. The CDR3 nucleotides are TGTGCCAGCTCACCACAGGGGGGGCGCGCTTCACCCCTCCACTTT.

The chain employs TRBV6-5 and TRBJ1-4, with D perhaps matching TRBD1 (5 bases). The V end was cut by 6 bases, the J end by 7 bases, with 18 bases between. In germline, CDR1 is MNHEY, CDR2 SVGAGI. This CDR3 is built from 15 residues. DNA of the CDR3: TGTGCCAGCAGAATATCCGGGACCTCTGGTGAAAAACTGTTTTTT. It codes for CASRISGTSGEKLFF.

The chain combines TRBV4-2 with TRBJ2-2, with TRBD2 as a possible D gene (5 bases). Germline V gene lookup returns CDR1 LGHNA and CDR2 YNFKEQ. Between the trimmed V and J ends, which lost 4 bases and 1 base, there was a span of 10 bases. This CDR3 spans 15 amino acids. The CDR3 spells CASSLGSGNTGELFF. In DNA form, the CDR3 reads TGTGCCAGCAGCCTGGGGAGTGGGAACACCGGGGAGCTGTTTTTT.

This clone was observed a few times. The chain uses TRBV5-1 and TRBJ1-2; a possible D gene is TRBD1 (6 bases). Germline V lookup: CDR1 SGHRS, CDR2 YFSETQ. Trimming shortened V by 1 base and J by 7 bases, and 23 bases separated the two germline ends. The CDR3 is 17 amino acids. Here the CDR3 DNA reads TGCGCCAGCAGCTTGTCGATTGATAGCCTCCAGGGGTTTGGCTACACCTTC. Protein: CASSLSIDSLQGFGYTF. Drawing the rest from reference TRBV5-1 and TRBJ1-2, the complete variable domain is KAGVTQTPRYLIKTRGQQVTLSCSPISGHRSVSWYQQTPGQGLQFLFEYFSETQRNKGNFPGRFSGRQFSNSRSEMNVSTLELGDSALYLCASSLSIDSLQGFGYTFGSGTRLTVV.

This clone came up once. CDR3 residues: CASSHSRDDEAFF. The CDR3 DNA follows: TGTGCCAGCTCTCACAGCCGGGACGATGAAGCTTTCTTT. The rearrangement uses TRBV18 and TRBJ1-1; weak D call: TRBD1 (5 bases). V was trimmed by 6 bases and J by 7 bases, leaving 15 bases between them. Per the germline V gene, CDR1 is KGHSH and CDR2 is LQKENI. The CDR3 loop spans 13 amino acids.

The chain is built from TRBV7-3 and TRBJ2-1, with 8 bases that match TRBD2. The V gene end was trimmed by 3 bases and the J gene end by 7 bases; junction bases not matched to a gene: 11. The germline CDR1 and CDR2 sequences are SGHTA and FQGTGA. The CDR3 consists of 16 residues. CDR3 sequence: CASSLVSGTSYNEQFF. The CDR3, as DNA: TGTGCCAGCAGCTTGGTTTCCGGGACTAGTTATAATGAGCAGTTCTTC.

This clone has just a few counts. The V call is TRBV7-3, the J call TRBJ2-3, with TRBD2 identical over 10 bases. The CDR3 loop spans 15 amino acids. CDR1 and CDR2 (germline): SGHTA, FQGTGA. The ends lost 5 bases at V and 1 base at J; junction bases unmatched: 3. The CDR3 is CASSPGTSGTDTQYF. The CDR3 DNA reads as TGTGCCAGCAGCCCCGGGACTAGCGGCACAGATACGCAGTATTTT.

This clone was seen only a few times. V and J are TRBV6-1 and TRBJ2-4; 12 bases are shared with TRBD1. This CDR3 contains 17 residues. Germline V gene data show CDR1 as MNHNS and CDR2 as SASEGT. Losses at the gene ends were 2 bases for V and 1 base for J; bases not matched to a gene: 3. CDR3 protein: CASSERDRGLAKNIQYF. CDR3 in DNA: TGTGCCAGCAGTGAAAGGGACAGGGGGCTGGCCAAAAACATTCAGTACTTC.

This chain uses TRBV7-2 with TRBJ2-7; 7 bases fit TRBD2. V lost 2 bases, J lost 0 bases, and 1 base stayed unmatched. The CDR3 has 14 amino acids. CDR1 and CDR2 from the germline V gene are SGHTA and FQGNSA. The CDR3 DNA reads TGTGCCAGCAGCTTACAGCGGGGCTCCTACGAGCAGTACTTC. Translation gives CASSLQRGSYEQYF.

The chain links TRBV12-3 or TRBV12-4 to TRBJ2-7, with D possibly being TRBD2 (6 bases). The CDR3 totals 12 residues. Trimming took 3 bases from V and 6 from J, leaving 9 bases between them. CDR3 region: CASSLAGTEQYV. The DNA of the CDR3 is TGTGCCAGCAGTTTGGCGGGGACCGAGCAGTACGTC.

The chain has TRBV6-5 and TRBJ2-3; no reliable D call. Germline V gene sequence: CDR1 MNHEY, CDR2 SVGAGI. V was shortened by 7 bases and J by 5 bases, with 10 bases between the two germline ends. The CDR3 has 12 amino acids. CDR3 nucleotides: TGTGCCAGCAACGCTGGGATAGATACGCAGTATTTT. This sequence encodes CASNAGIDTQYF.

The rearrangement links TRBV4-1 to TRBJ1-5; 7 nucleotides line up with TRBD1. The germline gives CDR1 MGHRA, CDR2 YSYEKL. The length of the CDR3 is 15 residues. Trimming took 4 bases from V and 2 from J; bases not matched to a gene: 5. The CDR3 reads CASSLGQGGNQPQHF. DNA of the CDR3: TGCGCCAGCAGCCTAGGTCAGGGGGGCAATCAGCCCCAGCATTTT.

A few counts support this clone. The rearrangement links TRBV7-8 to TRBJ2-3; TRBD2 matches 10 bases. The V gene end was trimmed by 3 bases and the J gene end by 5 bases; junction bases not matched to a gene: 11. Germline V lookup: CDR1 SGHVS, CDR2 FQNEAQ. This CDR3 contains 17 residues. The CDR3 spells CASSFTQAGGPRDTQYF. The CDR3 bases are TGTGCCAGCAGCTTTACCCAAGCGGGGGGGCCACGAGATACGCAGTATTTT.

This clone occurred once. The chain has TRBV3-1 (or the pseudogene TRBV3-2) and TRBJ1-4, with 9 nucleotides matching TRBD1. Germline trimming cut 4 bases from V and 7 bases from J; bases unmatched to any gene: 4. This CDR3 contains 14 residues. The germline gives CDR1 LGHDT, CDR2 YNNKEL (reference sequence). CDR3 region: CASSPGQGFEKLFF. Here the CDR3 DNA reads TGTGCCAGCAGCCCGGGACAGGGATTTGAAAAACTGTTTTTT.

This rearrangement joins TRBV10-3 to TRBJ2-7; TRBD2 agrees at 8 bases. Germline loops: CDR1 ENHRY, CDR2 SYGVKD. This CDR3 is 16 amino acids long. Trimming cost V 7 bases and J 1 base; bases outside gene matches: 12. CDR3 sequence reads: CAITPSPGLDSYEQYF. The CDR3 region has the DNA TGTGCCATCACCCCGTCTCCGGGACTAGATTCCTACGAGCAGTACTTC.

The rearrangement uses TRBV5-1 and TRBJ1-4; D is perhaps TRBD1 (5 bases). Looked up from germline, CDR1 is SGHRS and CDR2 is YFSETQ. V gave up 0 bases and J gave up 7 bases, with 16 bases separating them. CDR3 length equals 16 residues. The CDR3, as DNA: TGCGCCAGCAGCTTGGCCTCGGGACTCTCGGGTGAAAAACTGTTTTTT. Amino acid sequence: CASSLASGLSGEKLFF.

Regarding this clone: The sample carries other DNA sequences with the same CDR3. This chain links TRBV3-1 (or the pseudogene TRBV3-2) with TRBJ1-2; no firm D call. The V gene's germline CDR1 is LGHDT and CDR2 YNNKEL (reference sequence). Deletions cut 0 bases from V and 5 bases from J, with 10 bases between. CDR3 size: 14 residues. In DNA, the CDR3 is TGTGCCAGCAGCCAAGACCTAGGAGGTTATGGCTACACCTTC. It specifies CASSQDLGGYGYTF.

The genes are TRBV19 and TRBJ1-5, with TRBD1 matching over 9 bases. CDR3 size: 15 residues. Germline CDR1 reads LNHDA; CDR2 reads SQIVND (reference sequence). Trimming cost V 3 bases and J 8 bases; bases outside gene matches: 8. Here the CDR3 reads CASSIGTGRQEPQHF. The CDR3 DNA reads TGTGCCAGTAGTATTGGGACAGGGAGACAAGAGCCCCAGCATTTT.

This clone is labeled as medium-sized (0.01 to 0.1%). The rearrangement uses TRBV6-6 and TRBJ2-4; D is unclear. With 0 bases removed from V and 8 bases from J, the gap between germline ends came to 8 bases. This CDR3 is 13 amino acids long. Germline V lookup: CDR1 MNHNY, CDR2 SVGAGI (reference sequence). The CDR3 sequence: CASSYSFVDIQYF. CDR3 bases: TGTGCCAGCAGTTACTCGTTTGTAGACATTCAGTACTTC.

This clone was picked up one time. The chain carries TRBV2 and TRBJ1-1; 7 bases align to TRBD1. The junction had 5 bases not matched to a gene; V was cut back by 3 bases and J by 4 bases. The length of the CDR3 is 14 residues. Germline CDR1 SNHLY, CDR2 FYNNEI. Written as DNA, the CDR3 is TGTGCCAGCAGTGAGGCTACAGGGGCCACTGAAGCTTTCTTT. Translation gives CASSEATGATEAFF.

V and J are TRBV7-2 and TRBJ2-5; 9 bases match TRBD1. The CDR3 is made up of 15 amino acids. V was clipped by 5 bases and J by 6 bases; unmatched bases: 10. CDR1 is SGHTA, CDR2 FQGNSA, per germline. In DNA, the CDR3 is TGTGCCAGCAGCACGGACAGGGGAATAATAAAGACCCAGTACTTC. This sequence encodes CASSTDRGIIKTQYF. The complete variable domain, with remaining parts taken from reference TRBV7-2 and TRBJ2-5, reads GAGVSQSPSNKVTEKGKDVELRCDPISGHTALYWYRQSLGQGLEFLIYFQGNSAPDKSGLPSDRFSAERTGGSVSTLTIQRTQQEDSAVYLCASSTDRGIIKTQYFGPGTRLLVL.

CDR3 coding DNA: TGTGCCAGCAGCTTATCATATAATTCACCCCTCCACTTT. This gives the protein CASSLSYNSPLHF. V gene TRBV7-3 combines with J gene TRBJ1-6, with D uncertain. The CDR3 contains 13 residues. Germline CDR1 reads SGHTA; CDR2 reads FQGTGA. V shed 2 bases and J shed 4 bases, with 3 bases lying between them. Combining the CDR3 with reference TRBV7-3 and TRBJ1-6 gives the whole variable domain GAGVSQTPSNKVTEKGKYVELRCDPISGHTALYWYRQSLGQGPEFLIYFQGTGAADDSGLPNDRFFAVRPEGSVSTLKIQRTERGDSAVYLCASSLSYNSPLHFGNGTRLTVT.

This chain connects TRBV5-1 to TRBJ2-5; TRBD1 is a possible D gene (7 bases). The CDR3 loop spans 16 amino acids. V lost 3 bases and J lost 6, with 21 bases in between. Germline V CDR1 and CDR2: SGHRS, YFSETQ. The CDR3: CASSWTGGSLDKTQYF. Written as DNA, the CDR3 is TGCGCCAGCAGCTGGACAGGAGGGAGTTTGGACAAGACCCAGTACTTC.

The V gene is TRBV5-5, the J gene TRBJ1-5; weak D call: TRBD1 (6 bases). This CDR3 is 14 amino acids long. Per the germline V gene, CDR1 is SGHKS and CDR2 is YYEKEE (reference sequence). Trimming removed 3 bases at V and 6 bases at J, with 13 bases between. CDR3 protein: CASSSTRGAQPQHF. The CDR3 DNA is TGTGCCAGCAGCTCAACCAGGGGAGCTCAGCCCCAGCATTTT.

The chain is built from TRBV5-6 and TRBJ1-2, with TRBD1 as a possible D gene (6 bases). CDR1 SGHDT and CDR2 YYEEEE come from the germline V gene. V dropped 0 bases and J dropped 3 bases, with 9 bases sitting between them. This CDR3 is 14 amino acids long. This CDR3 is CASSLDRVDYGYTF. The CDR3 DNA follows: TGTGCCAGCAGCTTGGACAGGGTAGACTATGGCTACACCTTC.

This CDR3 is CASSLGGTGAWEQYF. The CDR3 region has the DNA TGTGCCAGCAGCTTGGGCGGAACAGGGGCCTGGGAGCAGTACTTC. The gene calls are TRBV5-6 and TRBJ2-7; 7 bases align to TRBD1. The CDR3 has 15 amino acids. Trimming at V came to 0 bases and at J to 7 bases, leaving 10 bases not matched to a gene. Germline V lookup: CDR1 SGHDT, CDR2 YYEEEE.